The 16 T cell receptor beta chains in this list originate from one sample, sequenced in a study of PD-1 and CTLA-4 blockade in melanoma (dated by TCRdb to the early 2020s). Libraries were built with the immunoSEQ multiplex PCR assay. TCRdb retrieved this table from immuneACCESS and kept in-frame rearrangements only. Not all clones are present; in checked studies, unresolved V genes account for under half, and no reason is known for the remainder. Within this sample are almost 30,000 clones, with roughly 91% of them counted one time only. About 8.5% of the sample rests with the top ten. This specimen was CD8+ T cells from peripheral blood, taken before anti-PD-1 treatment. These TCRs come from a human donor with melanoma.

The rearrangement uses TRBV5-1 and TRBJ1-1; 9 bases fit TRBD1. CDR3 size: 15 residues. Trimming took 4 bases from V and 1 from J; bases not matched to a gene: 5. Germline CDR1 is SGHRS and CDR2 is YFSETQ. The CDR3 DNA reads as TGCGCCAGCAGCCGGACAGGGGAGGGGAACACTGAAGCTTTCTTT. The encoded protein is CASSRTGEGNTEAFF. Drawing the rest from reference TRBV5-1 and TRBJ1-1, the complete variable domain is KAGVTQTPRYLIKTRGQQVTLSCSPISGHRSVSWYQQTPGQGLQFLFEYFSETQRNKGNFPGRFSGRQFSNSRSEMNVSTLELGDSALYLCASSRTGEGNTEAFFGQGTRLTVV.

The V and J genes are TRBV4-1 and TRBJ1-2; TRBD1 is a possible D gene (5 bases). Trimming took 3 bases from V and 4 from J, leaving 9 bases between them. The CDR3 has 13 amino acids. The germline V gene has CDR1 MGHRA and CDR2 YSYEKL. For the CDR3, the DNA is TGCGCCAGCAGCCAGGGGCAGCTCTATGGCTACACCTTC. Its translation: CASSQGQLYGYTF.

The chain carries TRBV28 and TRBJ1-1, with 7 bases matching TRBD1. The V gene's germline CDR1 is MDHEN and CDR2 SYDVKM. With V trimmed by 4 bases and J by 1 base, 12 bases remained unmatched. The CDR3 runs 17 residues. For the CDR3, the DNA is TGTGCCAGCAGTTCAACAGACCAGGGGGTGGAGAACACTGAAGCTTTCTTT. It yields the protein CASSSTDQGVENTEAFF.

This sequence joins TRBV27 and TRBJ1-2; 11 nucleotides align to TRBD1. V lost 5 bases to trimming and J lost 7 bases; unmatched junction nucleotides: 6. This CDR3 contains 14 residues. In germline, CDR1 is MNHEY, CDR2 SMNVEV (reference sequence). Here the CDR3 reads CASSTRTGGSGYTF. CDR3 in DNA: TGTGCCAGCAGTACTCGGACAGGGGGCAGTGGCTACACCTTC.

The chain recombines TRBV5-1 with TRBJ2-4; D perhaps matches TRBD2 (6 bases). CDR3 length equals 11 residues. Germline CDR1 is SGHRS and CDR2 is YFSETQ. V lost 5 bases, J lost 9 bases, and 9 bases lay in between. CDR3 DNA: TGCGCCAGCAGGATGGGGGGCATTCAGTACTTC. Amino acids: CASRMGGIQYF.

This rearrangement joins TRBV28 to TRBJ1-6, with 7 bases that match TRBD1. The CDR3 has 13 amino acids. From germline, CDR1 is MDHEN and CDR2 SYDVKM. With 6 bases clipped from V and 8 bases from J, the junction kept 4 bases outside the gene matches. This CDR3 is CASRGTEDSPLHF. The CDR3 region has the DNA TGTGCCAGCAGAGGGACAGAGGATTCACCCCTCCACTTT.

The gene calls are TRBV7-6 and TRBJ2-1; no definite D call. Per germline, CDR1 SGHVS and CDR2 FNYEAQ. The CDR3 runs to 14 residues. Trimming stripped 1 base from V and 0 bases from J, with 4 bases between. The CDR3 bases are TGTGCCAGCAGCTTAGACTTCTCCTACAATGAGCAGTTCTTC. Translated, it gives CASSLDFSYNEQFF.

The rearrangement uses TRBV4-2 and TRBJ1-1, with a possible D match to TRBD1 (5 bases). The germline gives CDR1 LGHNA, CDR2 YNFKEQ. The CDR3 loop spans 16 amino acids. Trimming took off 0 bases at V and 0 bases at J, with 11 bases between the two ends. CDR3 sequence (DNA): TGTGCCAGCAGCCAAGATAATACAGGTCTGAACACTGAAGCTTTCTTT. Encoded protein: CASSQDNTGLNTEAFF.

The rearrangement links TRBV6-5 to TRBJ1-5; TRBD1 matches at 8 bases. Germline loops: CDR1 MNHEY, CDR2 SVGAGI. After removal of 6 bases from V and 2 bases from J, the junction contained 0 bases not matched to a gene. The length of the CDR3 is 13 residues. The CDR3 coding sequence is TGTGCCAGCAGGACAGGGGGCAATCAGCCCCAGCATTTT. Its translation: CASRTGGNQPQHF.

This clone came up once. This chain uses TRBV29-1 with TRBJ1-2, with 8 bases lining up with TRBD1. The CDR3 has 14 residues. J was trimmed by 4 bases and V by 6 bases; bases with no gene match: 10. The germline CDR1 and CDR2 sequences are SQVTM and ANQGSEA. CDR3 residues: CSVADREVGYGYTF. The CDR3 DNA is TGCAGCGTCGCGGACAGGGAGGTCGGCTATGGCTACACCTTC.

CDR3 DNA sequence: TGTGCCAGCATTCACTCCCTTCGGGGGGCCTCCTACAATGAGCAGTTCTTC. It specifies CASIHSLRGASYNEQFF. The V gene is TRBV28, the J gene TRBJ2-1, with D possibly TRBD2 on 7 matching bases. This CDR3 has 17 amino acids. Trimming pared 7 bases from V and 0 bases from J, leaving 19 bases between. Germline CDR1 and CDR2: MDHEN and SYDVKM.

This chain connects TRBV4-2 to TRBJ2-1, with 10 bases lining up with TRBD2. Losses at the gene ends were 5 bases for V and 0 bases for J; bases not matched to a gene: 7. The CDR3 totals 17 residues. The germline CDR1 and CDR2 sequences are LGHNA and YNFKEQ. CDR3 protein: CASSTSSGGPSYNEQFF. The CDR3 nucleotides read TGTGCCAGCAGCACCAGTAGCGGGGGGCCCTCCTACAATGAGCAGTTCTTC.

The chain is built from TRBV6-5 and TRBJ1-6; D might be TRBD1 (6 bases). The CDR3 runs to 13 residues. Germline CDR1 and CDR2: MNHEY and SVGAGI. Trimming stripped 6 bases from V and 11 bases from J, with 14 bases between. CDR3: CASRTQGIPPLHF. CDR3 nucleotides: TGTGCCAGCAGAACACAGGGTATCCCACCCCTCCACTTT.

The CDR3 region has the DNA TGTGCCAGCTCACCAGGGGAAGTGAACTATGGCTACACCTTC. Translation gives CASSPGEVNYGYTF. The chain is built from TRBV18 and TRBJ1-2; D not resolved. This CDR3 region has 14 residues. The germline CDR1 and CDR2 sequences are KGHSH and LQKENI. V lost 2 bases and J lost 2, with 9 bases in between.

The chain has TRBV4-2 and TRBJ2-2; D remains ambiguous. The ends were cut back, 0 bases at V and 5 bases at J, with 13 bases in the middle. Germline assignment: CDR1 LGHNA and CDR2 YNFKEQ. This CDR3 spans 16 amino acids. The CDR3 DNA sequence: TGTGCCAGCAGCCAAGATGTAAGCTTAGAAACCGGGGAGCTGTTTTTT. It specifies CASSQDVSLETGELFF.

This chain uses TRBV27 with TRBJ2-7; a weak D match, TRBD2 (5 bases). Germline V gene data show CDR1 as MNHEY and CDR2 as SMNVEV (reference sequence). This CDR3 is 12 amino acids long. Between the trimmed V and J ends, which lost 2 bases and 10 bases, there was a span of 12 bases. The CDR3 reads CASSLSLGRQYF. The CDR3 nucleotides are TGTGCCAGCAGTTTAAGTCTGGGGAGACAGTACTTC.